These T cell receptor beta chains were read from a single sample in a study of shared clonotypes between healthy human individuals. Here immunoSEQ multiplex PCR was the method, and the copy in TCRdb shows in-frame clones only, minus some. This sample yields millions of clones, of which 85% to 95% are seen a single time; about 0.39% belongs to the top ten. The material sequenced was naive CD4+ T cells from PBMCs. Source of these receptors: a man aged 18 to 30 in good health. Some clones in this sample may be carry-over from other donors' samples. Both conserved end residues are trimmed from each CDR3. The order of the fields is V gene, J gene, CDR3 length, D gene, CDR3 protein. A D gene is named only where the DNA matches it firmly.

V gene: TRBV5-4
J gene: TRBJ2-1
CDR3 length: 14
D gene: TRBD2
CDR3 protein: ASSHTSGRLYNEQF

V gene: TRBV28
J gene: TRBJ2-1
CDR3 length: 11
D gene: -
CDR3 protein: ASSLRGLREQF

V gene: TRBV29-1
J gene: TRBJ1-5
CDR3 length: 13
D gene: -
CDR3 protein: SVSAGGNSNQPQH

V gene: TRBV4-1
J gene: TRBJ2-7
CDR3 length: 12
D gene: TRBD2
CDR3 protein: ASSRSSGNYEQY

V gene: TRBV7-8
J gene: TRBJ1-2
CDR3 length: 13
D gene: -
CDR3 protein: ASSLALGRSYGYT

V gene: TRBV29-1
J gene: TRBJ2-1
CDR3 length: 10
D gene: -
CDR3 protein: SGSLTVNEQF

V gene: TRBV19
J gene: TRBJ1-2
CDR3 length: 10
D gene: -
CDR3 protein: ASSPDSYGYT

V gene: TRBV6-6
J gene: TRBJ2-3
CDR3 length: 14
D gene: -
CDR3 protein: ASRPAGGRGGDTQY

V gene: TRBV9
J gene: TRBJ2-2
CDR3 length: 15
D gene: TRBD1
CDR3 protein: ASSVFDRGQDSGELF

V gene: TRBV27
J gene: TRBJ2-2
CDR3 length: 11
D gene: -
CDR3 protein: ASSEEYTGELF

V gene: TRBV7-9
J gene: TRBJ2-5
CDR3 length: 11
D gene: -
CDR3 protein: ASSITGIQTQY

V gene: TRBV28
J gene: TRBJ2-7
CDR3 length: 13
D gene: TRBD2
CDR3 protein: ASSRLSGSPFEQY

V gene: TRBV18
J gene: TRBJ1-4
CDR3 length: 15
D gene: TRBD1
CDR3 protein: ASSRWQGAATNEKLF

V gene: TRBV4-1
J gene: TRBJ1-1
CDR3 length: 16
D gene: -
CDR3 protein: ASSQDAGLFTMNTEAF

V gene: TRBV27
J gene: TRBJ1-5
CDR3 length: 12
D gene: -
CDR3 protein: ASSLWSGYQPQH

V gene: TRBV20-1
J gene: TRBJ1-1
CDR3 length: 9
D gene: -
CDR3 protein: SASTGPRAF

V gene: TRBV25-1
J gene: TRBJ1-1
CDR3 length: 12
D gene: -
CDR3 protein: ASRGAGPNTEAF

V gene: TRBV9
J gene: TRBJ2-7
CDR3 length: 14
D gene: TRBD2
CDR3 protein: ASSGLAGSSSYEQY

V gene: TRBV27
J gene: TRBJ2-4
CDR3 length: 11
D gene: -
CDR3 protein: ASSLSGGNIQY

V gene: TRBV9
J gene: TRBJ2-5
CDR3 length: 13
D gene: -
CDR3 protein: ASSAVPTPGGTQY

V gene: TRBV7-2
J gene: TRBJ2-6
CDR3 length: 13
D gene: -
CDR3 protein: ASSLEGPRANVLT

V gene: TRBV10-1
J gene: TRBJ2-3
CDR3 length: 11
D gene: -
CDR3 protein: ASSSGRGDTQY

V gene: TRBV28
J gene: TRBJ2-7
CDR3 length: 12
D gene: -
CDR3 protein: ASSSGRRSYEQY

V gene: TRBV14
J gene: TRBJ1-4
CDR3 length: 12
D gene: -
CDR3 protein: ASSRLSSNEKLF

V gene: TRBV27
J gene: TRBJ2-1
CDR3 length: 15
D gene: TRBD2
CDR3 protein: ASSPFASGTSYNEQF

V gene: TRBV25-1
J gene: TRBJ2-3
CDR3 length: 12
D gene: -
CDR3 protein: ASSRGARADTQY

V gene: TRBV29-1
J gene: TRBJ2-7
CDR3 length: 10
D gene: TRBD2
CDR3 protein: SALAGGDAQY

V gene: TRBV5-1
J gene: TRBJ2-7
CDR3 length: 12
D gene: -
CDR3 protein: ASSRLTRNYEQY

V gene: TRBV9
J gene: TRBJ2-5
CDR3 length: 13
D gene: TRBD1
CDR3 protein: ASSGSGGAGETQY

V gene: TRBV19
J gene: TRBJ2-3
CDR3 length: 12
D gene: TRBD2
CDR3 protein: ASRMDAGGDTQY

V gene: TRBV28
J gene: TRBJ2-2
CDR3 length: 13
D gene: -
CDR3 protein: ASNFFGGFTGELF

V gene: TRBV7-3
J gene: TRBJ1-2
CDR3 length: 11
D gene: -
CDR3 protein: ASSLDSLYGYT

V gene: TRBV6-1
J gene: TRBJ1-3
CDR3 length: 10
D gene: -
CDR3 protein: ASSVSGNTIY

V gene: TRBV12-2
J gene: TRBJ2-7
CDR3 length: 12
D gene: -
CDR3 protein: ASRSRLSSYEQY

V gene: TRBV18
J gene: TRBJ1-1
CDR3 length: 12
D gene: -
CDR3 protein: ASSLVPASTEAF

V gene: TRBV7-3
J gene: TRBJ2-5
CDR3 length: 11
D gene: TRBD2
CDR3 protein: ASSLAGGPPQY

V gene: TRBV28
J gene: TRBJ2-1
CDR3 length: 13
D gene: TRBD1
CDR3 protein: ASSPWTGGNNEQF

V gene: TRBV6-6
J gene: TRBJ1-2
CDR3 length: 14
D gene: -
CDR3 protein: ASSYSADTGSGGYT

V gene: TRBV19
J gene: TRBJ1-1
CDR3 length: 11
D gene: -
CDR3 protein: ATKQGLDTEAF

V gene: TRBV5-1
J gene: TRBJ1-4
CDR3 length: 12
D gene: -
CDR3 protein: ASSLVQGNEKLF

V gene: TRBV7-6
J gene: TRBJ2-3
CDR3 length: 13
D gene: -
CDR3 protein: ASSNGQPSTDTQY